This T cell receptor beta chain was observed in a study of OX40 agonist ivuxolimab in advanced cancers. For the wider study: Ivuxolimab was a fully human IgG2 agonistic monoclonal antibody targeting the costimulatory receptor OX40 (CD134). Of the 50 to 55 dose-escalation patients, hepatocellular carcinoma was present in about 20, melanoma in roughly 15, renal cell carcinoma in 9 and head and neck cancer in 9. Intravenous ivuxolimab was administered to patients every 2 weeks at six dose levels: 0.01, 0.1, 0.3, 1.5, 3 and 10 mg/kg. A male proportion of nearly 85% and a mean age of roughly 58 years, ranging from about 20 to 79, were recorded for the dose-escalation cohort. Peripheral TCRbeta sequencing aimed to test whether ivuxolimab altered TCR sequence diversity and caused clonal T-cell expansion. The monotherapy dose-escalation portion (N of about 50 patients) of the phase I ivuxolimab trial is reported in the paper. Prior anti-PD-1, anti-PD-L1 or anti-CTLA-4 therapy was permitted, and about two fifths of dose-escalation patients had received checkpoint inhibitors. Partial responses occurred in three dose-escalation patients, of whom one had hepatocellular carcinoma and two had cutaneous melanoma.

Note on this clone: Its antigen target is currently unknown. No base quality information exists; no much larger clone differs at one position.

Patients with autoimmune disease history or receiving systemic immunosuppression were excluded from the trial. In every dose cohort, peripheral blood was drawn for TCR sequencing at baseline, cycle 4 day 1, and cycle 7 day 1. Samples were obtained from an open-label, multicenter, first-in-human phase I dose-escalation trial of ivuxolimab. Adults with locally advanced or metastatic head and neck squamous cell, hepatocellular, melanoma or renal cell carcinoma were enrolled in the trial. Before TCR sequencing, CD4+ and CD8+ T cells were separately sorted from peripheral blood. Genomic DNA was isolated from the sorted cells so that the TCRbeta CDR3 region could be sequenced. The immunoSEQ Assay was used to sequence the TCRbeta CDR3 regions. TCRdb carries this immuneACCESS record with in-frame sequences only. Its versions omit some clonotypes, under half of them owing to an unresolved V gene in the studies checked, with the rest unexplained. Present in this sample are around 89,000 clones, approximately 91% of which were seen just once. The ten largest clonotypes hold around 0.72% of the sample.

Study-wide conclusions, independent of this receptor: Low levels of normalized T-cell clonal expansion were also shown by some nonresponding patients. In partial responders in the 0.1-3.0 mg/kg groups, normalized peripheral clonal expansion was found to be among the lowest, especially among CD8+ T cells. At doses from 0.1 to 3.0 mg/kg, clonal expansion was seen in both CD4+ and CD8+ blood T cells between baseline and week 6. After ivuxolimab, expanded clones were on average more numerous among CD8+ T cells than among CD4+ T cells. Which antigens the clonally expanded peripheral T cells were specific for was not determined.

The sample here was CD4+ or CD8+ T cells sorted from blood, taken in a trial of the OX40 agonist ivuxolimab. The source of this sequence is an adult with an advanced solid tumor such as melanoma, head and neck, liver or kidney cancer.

The sequenced DNA is TGTGCCTGGAAGTTTGGGCCTTACAATGAGCAGTTCTTC. Translated, it reads CAWKFGPYNEQFF. Rearrangement joined TRBV30 to TRBJ2-1; the D gene cannot be resolved reliably. The germline V gene encodes CDR1 GTSNPN and CDR2 SVGIG (reference sequence). The CDR3 holds 13 amino acids from the cysteine to the phenylalanine. Of all the DNA, just the CDR3 is kept, 39 bases in frame from base 1. The trim is 4 bases for V and 4 bases for J, with a gap of 11 bases between the germline ends.